This is a list of T cell receptor beta chains from one sample in a study of blood T cell repertoires in COVID-19. Assay used: immunoSEQ multiplex PCR; TCRdb lists only in-frame clones, some missing. The table records some 150,000 clones, 80% to 90% of them present only once. Sequencing input: peripheral blood. The receptors shown here come from a woman in her 70s with acute or convalescent COVID-19. Each CDR3 is given with its conserved first and last residue. Not every row has a clone size; where given, it reads once, few, many or a size class.

clone size: -
J gene: TRBJ1-4
V gene: TRBV18
CDR3 protein: CASSPHQYPNEKLFF

clone size: -
J gene: TRBJ2-3
V gene: TRBV25-1
CDR3 protein: CASSEGRGGTTDTQYF

clone size: -
J gene: TRBJ1-6
V gene: TRBV11-2
CDR3 protein: CASKQVPGSNSPLHF

clone size: -
J gene: TRBJ2-7
V gene: TRBV5-1
CDR3 protein: CASSLGEYEQYF

clone size: -
J gene: TRBJ2-3
V gene: TRBV27
CDR3 protein: CASRKVAQSTDTQYF

clone size: -
J gene: TRBJ1-5
V gene: TRBV28
CDR3 protein: CASRDGTGAKHF

clone size: -
J gene: TRBJ2-7
V gene: TRBV16
CDR3 protein: CASSHEGSEQYF

clone size: -
J gene: TRBJ1-3
V gene: TRBV29-1
CDR3 protein: CSVETGPSGNTIYF

clone size: -
J gene: TRBJ2-5
V gene: TRBV11-2
CDR3 protein: CASSLRTVQSRLETQYF

clone size: once
J gene: TRBJ2-6
V gene: TRBV7-2
CDR3 protein: CASSFRQGTGANVLTF

clone size: -
J gene: TRBJ1-2
V gene: TRBV27
CDR3 protein: CASRNSPRHYGYTF

clone size: -
J gene: TRBJ2-3
V gene: TRBV3-1/TRBV3-2
CDR3 protein: CASSLYGNRGPDTQYF

clone size: -
J gene: TRBJ1-6
V gene: TRBV7-2
CDR3 protein: CASSLGAANSPLHF

clone size: -
J gene: TRBJ2-7
V gene: TRBV6-5
CDR3 protein: CASGDTGFLYEQYF

clone size: -
J gene: TRBJ2-2
V gene: TRBV3-1/TRBV3-2
CDR3 protein: CASSQDVLGSGANTGELFF

clone size: -
J gene: TRBJ1-5
V gene: TRBV7-9
CDR3 protein: CASSLGSGPSNQPQHF

clone size: -
J gene: TRBJ1-1
V gene: TRBV27
CDR3 protein: CASRATGANTEAFF

clone size: once
J gene: TRBJ1-1
V gene: TRBV16
CDR3 protein: CASSPSFGGETEAFF

clone size: -
J gene: TRBJ2-3
V gene: TRBV9
CDR3 protein: CASSVSPGGQGTDTQYF

clone size: -
J gene: TRBJ1-4
V gene: TRBV4-3
CDR3 protein: CASSSGQGDEKLFF

clone size: once
J gene: TRBJ1-5
V gene: TRBV19
CDR3 protein: CASTQTGLGNQPQHF

clone size: -
J gene: TRBJ1-4
V gene: TRBV5-1
CDR3 protein: CASRYGTGDREKLFF

clone size: -
J gene: TRBJ1-1
V gene: TRBV6-5
CDR3 protein: CASSYARSNTEAFF

clone size: -
J gene: TRBJ1-3
V gene: TRBV6-5
CDR3 protein: CASGTGNSGNTIYF

clone size: -
J gene: TRBJ1-3
V gene: TRBV3-1/TRBV3-2
CDR3 protein: CASSQTTGQGNTIYF

clone size: -
J gene: TRBJ2-2
V gene: TRBV7-9
CDR3 protein: CASSRPGGLSPAGELFF

clone size: -
J gene: TRBJ2-3
V gene: TRBV5-1
CDR3 protein: CASSTGTSGSNTQYF

clone size: -
J gene: TRBJ2-4
V gene: TRBV5-5
CDR3 protein: CASSSLPSGAKNIQYF

clone size: few
J gene: TRBJ1-1
V gene: TRBV10-3
CDR3 protein: CAISEGQQNTEAFF

clone size: -
J gene: TRBJ1-1
V gene: TRBV29-1
CDR3 protein: CSVGQLGSTEAFF

clone size: -
J gene: TRBJ2-1
V gene: TRBV3-1/TRBV3-2
CDR3 protein: CASSRIGTSSYNEQFF

clone size: few
J gene: TRBJ1-2
V gene: TRBV5-6
CDR3 protein: CASSLGANYGYTF